The text below deals with one TCR beta chain. The sample belongs to a study of blood T cell repertoires in COVID-19. Whole-study context: From the United States, Italy and Spain came samples of acute and convalescent COVID-19.

The germline V gene has CDR1 SGHNT and CDR2 YYREEE (reference sequence). Trimming removed 3 bases from V and 0 bases from J; junction bases left unmatched: 7. This CDR3 comprises 18 residues. In the original processing: Estimated nucleated cell counts came from reference gene primer amplification. Clones were read by immunoSEQ multiplex PCR, and TCRdb kept only the in-frame ones, dropping some. The DNA gave D and trimming, while V, J and clone size come from that table. The sample comprises 150,000 to 200,000 clones, roughly 88% of which are singletons, and 6.5% to 7.5% rests with the top ten. The source is a man older than 75 with COVID-19, enrolled during active disease. Sequences were obtained from peripheral blood. The V gene is TRBV5-4, the J gene TRBJ2-1; TRBD1 matches at 12 bases. The CDR3 DNA reads TGTGCCAGCAGCTCTGGGACAGGGGGCGCGGGCTCCTACAATGAGCAGTTCTTC. Amino acids: CASSSGTGGAGSYNEQFF.